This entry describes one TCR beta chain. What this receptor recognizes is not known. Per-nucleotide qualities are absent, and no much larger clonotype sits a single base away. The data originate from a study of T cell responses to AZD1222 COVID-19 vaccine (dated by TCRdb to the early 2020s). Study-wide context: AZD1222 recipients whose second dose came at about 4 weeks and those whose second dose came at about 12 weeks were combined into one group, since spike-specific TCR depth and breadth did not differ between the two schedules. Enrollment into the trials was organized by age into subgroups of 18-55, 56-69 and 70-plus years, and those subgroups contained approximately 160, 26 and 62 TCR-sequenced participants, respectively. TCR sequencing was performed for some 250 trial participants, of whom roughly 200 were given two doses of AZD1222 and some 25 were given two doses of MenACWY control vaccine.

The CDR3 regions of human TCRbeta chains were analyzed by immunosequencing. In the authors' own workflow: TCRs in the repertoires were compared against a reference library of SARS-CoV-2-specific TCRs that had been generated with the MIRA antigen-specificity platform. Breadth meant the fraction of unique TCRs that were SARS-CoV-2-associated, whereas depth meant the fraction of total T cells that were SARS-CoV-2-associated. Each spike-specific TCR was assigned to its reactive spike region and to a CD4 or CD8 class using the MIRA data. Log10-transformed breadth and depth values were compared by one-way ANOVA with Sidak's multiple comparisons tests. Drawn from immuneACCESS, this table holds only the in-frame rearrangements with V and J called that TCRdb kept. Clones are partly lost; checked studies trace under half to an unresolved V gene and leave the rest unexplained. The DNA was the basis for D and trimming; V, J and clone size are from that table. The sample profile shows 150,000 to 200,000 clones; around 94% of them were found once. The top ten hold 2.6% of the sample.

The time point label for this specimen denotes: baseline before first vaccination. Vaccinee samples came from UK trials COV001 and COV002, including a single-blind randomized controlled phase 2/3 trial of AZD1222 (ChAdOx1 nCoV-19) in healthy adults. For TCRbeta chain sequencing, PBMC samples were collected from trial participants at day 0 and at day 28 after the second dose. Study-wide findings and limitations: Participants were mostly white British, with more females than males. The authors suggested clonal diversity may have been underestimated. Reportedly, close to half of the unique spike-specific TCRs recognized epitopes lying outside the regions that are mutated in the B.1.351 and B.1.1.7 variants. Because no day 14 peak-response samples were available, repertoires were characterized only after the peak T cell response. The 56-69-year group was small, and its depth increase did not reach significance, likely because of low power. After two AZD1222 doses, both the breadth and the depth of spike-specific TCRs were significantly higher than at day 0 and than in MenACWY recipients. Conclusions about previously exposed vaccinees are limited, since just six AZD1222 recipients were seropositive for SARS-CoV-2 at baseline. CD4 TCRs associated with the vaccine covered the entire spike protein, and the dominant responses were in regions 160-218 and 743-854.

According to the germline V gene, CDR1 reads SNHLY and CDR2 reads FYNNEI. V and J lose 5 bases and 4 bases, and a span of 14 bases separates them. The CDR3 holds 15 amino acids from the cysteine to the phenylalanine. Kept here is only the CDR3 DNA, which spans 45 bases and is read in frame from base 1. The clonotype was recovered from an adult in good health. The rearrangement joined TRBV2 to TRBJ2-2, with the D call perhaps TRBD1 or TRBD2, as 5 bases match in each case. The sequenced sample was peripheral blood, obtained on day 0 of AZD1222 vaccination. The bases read TGTGCCAGCAGTACCGGGACGCCGAGCACCGGGGAGCTGTTTTTT. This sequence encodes CASSTGTPSTGELFF.